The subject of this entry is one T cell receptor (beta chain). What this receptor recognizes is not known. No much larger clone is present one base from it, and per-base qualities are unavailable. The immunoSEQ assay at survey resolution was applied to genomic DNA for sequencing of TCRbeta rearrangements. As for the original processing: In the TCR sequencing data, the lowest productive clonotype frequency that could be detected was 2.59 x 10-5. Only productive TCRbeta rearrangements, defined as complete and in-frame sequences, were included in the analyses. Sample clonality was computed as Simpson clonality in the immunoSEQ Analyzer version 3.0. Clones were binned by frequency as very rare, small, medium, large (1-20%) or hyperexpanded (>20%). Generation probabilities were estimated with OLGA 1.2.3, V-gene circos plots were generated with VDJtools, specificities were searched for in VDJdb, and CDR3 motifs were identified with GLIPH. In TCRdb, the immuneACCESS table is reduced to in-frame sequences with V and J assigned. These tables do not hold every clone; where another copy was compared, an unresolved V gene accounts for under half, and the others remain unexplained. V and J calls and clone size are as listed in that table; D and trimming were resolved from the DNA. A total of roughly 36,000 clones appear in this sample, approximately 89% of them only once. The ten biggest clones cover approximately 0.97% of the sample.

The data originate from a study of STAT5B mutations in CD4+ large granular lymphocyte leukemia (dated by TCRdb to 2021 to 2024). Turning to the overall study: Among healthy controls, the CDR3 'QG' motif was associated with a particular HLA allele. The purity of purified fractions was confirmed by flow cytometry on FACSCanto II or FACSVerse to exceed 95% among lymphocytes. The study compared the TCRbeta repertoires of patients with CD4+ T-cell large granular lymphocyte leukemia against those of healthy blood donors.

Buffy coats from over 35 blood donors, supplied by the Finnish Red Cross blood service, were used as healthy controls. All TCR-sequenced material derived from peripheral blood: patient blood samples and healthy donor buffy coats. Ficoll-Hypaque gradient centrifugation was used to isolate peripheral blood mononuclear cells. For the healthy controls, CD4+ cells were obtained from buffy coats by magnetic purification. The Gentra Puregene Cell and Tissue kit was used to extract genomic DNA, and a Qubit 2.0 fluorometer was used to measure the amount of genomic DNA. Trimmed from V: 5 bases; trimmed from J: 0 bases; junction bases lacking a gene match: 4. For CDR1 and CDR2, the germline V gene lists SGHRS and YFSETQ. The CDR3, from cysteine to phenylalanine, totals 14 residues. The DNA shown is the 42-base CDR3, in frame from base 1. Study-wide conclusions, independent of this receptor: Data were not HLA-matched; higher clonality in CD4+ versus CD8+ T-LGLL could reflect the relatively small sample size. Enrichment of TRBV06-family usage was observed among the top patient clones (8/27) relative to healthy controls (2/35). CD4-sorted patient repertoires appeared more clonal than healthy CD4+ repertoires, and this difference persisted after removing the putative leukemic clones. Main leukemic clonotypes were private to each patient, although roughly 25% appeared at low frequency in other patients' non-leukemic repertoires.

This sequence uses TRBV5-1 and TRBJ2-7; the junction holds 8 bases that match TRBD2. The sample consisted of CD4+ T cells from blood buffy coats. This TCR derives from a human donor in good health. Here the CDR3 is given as CASSRLAGSYEQYF. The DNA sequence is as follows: TGCGCCAGCAGTAGGCTAGCGGGCTCCTACGAGCAGTACTTC.